This TCR beta chain was recovered during a study of T cells after yellow fever vaccination. There are many counts of this clonotype. Germline-derived CDR1 and CDR2 are DFQATT and SNEGSKA (reference sequence). This CDR3 region has 10 residues. Trimming stripped 6 bases from V and 15 bases from J, with 15 bases between. MiXCR, run by TCRdb on the 5' RACE reads, gives a single entry per CDR3 protein. The table records 500,000 to 650,000 distinct CDR3 sequences, around 17% of them present only once. The sequences come from PBMCs, collected 4 to 5 days after the first yellow fever vaccination. This sequence originates from a man between 18 and 29 years old who received the YFV17D yellow fever vaccine. The gene calls are TRBV20-1 and TRBJ2-1; D remains unclear. CDR3 loop: CSALAGLVFF. The CDR3 DNA sequence: TGCAGTGCGCTCGCCGGGCTCGTGTTCTTC.